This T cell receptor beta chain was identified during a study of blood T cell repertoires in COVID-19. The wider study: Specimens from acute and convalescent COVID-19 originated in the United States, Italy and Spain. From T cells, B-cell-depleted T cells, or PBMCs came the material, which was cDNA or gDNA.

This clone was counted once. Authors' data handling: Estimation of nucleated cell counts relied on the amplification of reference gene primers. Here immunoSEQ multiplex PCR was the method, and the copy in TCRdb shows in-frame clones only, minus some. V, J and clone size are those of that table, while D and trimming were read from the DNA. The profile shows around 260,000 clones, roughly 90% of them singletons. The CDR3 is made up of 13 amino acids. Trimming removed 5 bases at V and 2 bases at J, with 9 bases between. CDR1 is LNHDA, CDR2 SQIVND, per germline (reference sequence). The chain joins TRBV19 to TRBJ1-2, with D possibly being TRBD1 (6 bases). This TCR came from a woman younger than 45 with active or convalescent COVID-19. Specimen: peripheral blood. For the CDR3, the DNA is TGTGCCAGTAGTCACAGGGAAAACTATGGCTACACCTTC. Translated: CASSHRENYGYTF.